What follows are 25 T cell receptor beta chains derived from one specimen sequenced in a study of blood T cells in healthy people across ages. A sample-barcoded 5' primer and a J-beta primer mix were used in a second PCR of roughly 7 to 11 cycles. TCRdb reprocessed the 5' RACE reads with MiXCR, giving one entry per CDR3 protein. The sample carries 1.5 million to 2 million distinct CDR3 sequences, approximately 28% recorded once. Source material: blood. These receptors all come from a woman aged 25 to 39 in good health.

The chain combines TRBV6-5 with TRBJ1-5; D gene uncertain. The germline CDR1 and CDR2 sequences are MNHEY and SVGAGI. The CDR3 consists of 14 residues. V shed 5 bases and J shed 3 bases, with 11 bases lying between them. In DNA, the CDR3 is TGTGCCAGCAGTCAAACCGGTCTCAATCAGCCCCAGCATTTT. Protein product: CASSQTGLNQPQHF.

Many counts were recorded for this clonotype. The rearrangement uses TRBV28 and TRBJ2-7; D is perhaps TRBD1 (6 bases). V dropped 3 bases and J dropped 5 bases, with 14 bases sitting between them. Germline V gives CDR1 MDHEN, CDR2 SYDVKM. The CDR3 is 14 residues long. This chain's CDR3 is CASSFRSKGDEQYF. The CDR3 nucleotides are TGTGCCAGCAGTTTTCGGTCGAAGGGGGACGAGCAGTACTTC.

This clonotype was counted ten times or more. The chain combines TRBV20-1 with TRBJ1-2; D is perhaps TRBD1 (5 bases). Trimming pared 6 bases from V and 2 bases from J, leaving 7 bases between. This CDR3 is 11 amino acids long. Germline V lookup: CDR1 DFQATT, CDR2 SNEGSKA (reference sequence). In DNA form, the CDR3 reads TGCAGTGCCAGACAGAACTATGGCTACACCTTC. This codes for CSARQNYGYTF.

The chain joins TRBV12-3 or TRBV12-4 to TRBJ2-1; D not resolved. V lost 7 bases and J lost 5, with 15 bases in between. This CDR3 is built from 14 residues. The CDR3, as DNA: TGTGCCAGCACCCCCGGCTTCCGGGACAATGAGCAGTTCTTC. Translation gives CASTPGFRDNEQFF.

This clonotype was counted a few times. The chain couples TRBV7-9 to TRBJ2-1; 8 bases match TRBD2. This CDR3 contains 15 residues. Germline loops: CDR1 SEHNR, CDR2 FQNEAQ (reference sequence). V dropped 5 bases and J dropped 7; count of bases not matched to a gene: 10. CDR3 amino acids: CASSERGGLINEQFF. Here the CDR3 DNA reads TGTGCCAGCAGCGAACGGGGGGGCCTGATTAATGAGCAGTTCTTC.

This clonotype was counted ten times or more. The rearrangement joins TRBV28 to TRBJ2-5; no clear D. Per germline, CDR1 MDHEN and CDR2 SYDVKM. Trimming removed 6 bases from V and 5 bases from J, with 13 bases in between. The CDR3 sequence is 13 residues long. CDR3 sequence: CASSRLMAETQYF. The CDR3 DNA reads as TGTGCCAGCAGCCGTCTTATGGCGGAGACCCAGTACTTC.

In this sample, this clonotype turned up a few times. The chain joins TRBV27 to TRBJ1-1; D call uncertain. CDR1 is MNHEY, CDR2 SMNVEV, per germline (reference sequence). This CDR3 region has 13 residues. V lost 5 bases, J lost 5 bases, and 12 bases lay in between. The CDR3 loop is CASSPTSRTEAFF. The CDR3 nucleotides read TGTGCCAGCAGTCCGACCTCTAGGACTGAAGCTTTCTTT.

This clonotype was seen only once. The conserved phenylalanine or tryptophan normally closing the CDR3 is absent here, so this likely arose from a read error. The chain employs TRBV7-2 and TRBJ2-7; maybe TRBD2 (6 bases). The last part of the DNA fits TRBJ2-5 better; the J call may be wrong. Germline-derived CDR1 and CDR2 are SGHTA and FQGNSA. CDR3 length: 14 amino acids. The CDR3 loop is CASSPQMGGETQYL. The CDR3 nucleotides are TGTGCCAGCAGCCCGCAGATGGGGGGAGAGACCCAGTACTTA.

This clonotype was recorded a few times. This chain joins TRBV14 and TRBJ2-1; maybe TRBD2 (5 bases). This CDR3 is 13 amino acids long. Trimming removed 0 bases from V and 12 bases from J, with 12 bases in between. Germline lookup yields CDR1 SGHDN and CDR2 FVKESK. The CDR3 protein is CASSQERGLAQFF. The CDR3 DNA sequence: TGTGCCAGCAGCCAAGAGCGAGGGCTGGCGCAGTTCTTC.

This clonotype was counted only a few times. The chain recombines TRBV5-1 with TRBJ1-2, with D perhaps matching TRBD1 (6 bases). The germline CDR1 and CDR2 sequences are SGHRS and YFSETQ. There are 13 residues in the CDR3. V was shortened by 5 bases and J by 5 bases, with 13 bases between the two germline ends. The CDR3, as DNA: TGCGCCAGCAGTCCTGACAGGCAATATGGCTACACCTTC. This sequence encodes CASSPDRQYGYTF.

This clonotype was detected only a few times. V is TRBV3-1 and J is TRBJ2-7; 8 nucleotides match TRBD1. Looked up from germline, CDR1 is LGHDT and CDR2 is YNNKEL (reference sequence). J gave up 6 bases and V 2 bases, and 9 bases lay outside the gene matches. This CDR3 spans 15 amino acids. CDR3 in DNA: TGTGCCAGCAGCCAATGGACAGGGTATAGTAGCGAGCAGTACTTC. It encodes CASSQWTGYSSEQYF.

Points on this clonotype: The junction departs from germline at one end; a sequencing error may be responsible. The V gene is TRBV29-1, the J gene TRBJ2-5; a possible D gene is TRBD1 (5 bases). Germline V gene sequence: CDR1 SQVTM, CDR2 ANQGSEA. The CDR3 is made up of 14 amino acids. Written as DNA, the CDR3 is TGCAGCGTTGACCCAGGGTCCCCCCAAGGGACCCAGTACTTC. Its translation is CSVDPGSPQGTQYF.

The sample holds a few counts of this clonotype. The chain carries TRBV20-1 and TRBJ1-1; no definite D call. V dropped 6 bases and J dropped 8 bases, with 16 bases sitting between them. Germline CDR1 DFQATT, CDR2 SNEGSKA (reference sequence). The CDR3 sequence is 12 residues long. DNA for the CDR3: TGCAGTGCCACCACCTCGCCGAGGGAAGCTTTCTTT. As protein: CSATTSPREAFF.

The gene calls are TRBV20-1 and TRBJ2-7, with 10 bases aligning to TRBD2. Judging by the DNA end, TRBJ2-5 fits better; the J call may be wrong. CDR1 and CDR2 from the germline V gene are DFQATT and SNEGSKA (reference sequence). The CDR3 has 16 residues. CDR3: CSARDGEGLALKTQYF. CDR3 nucleotides: TGCAGTGCTAGAGATGGTGAGGGACTAGCGTTAAAGACCCAGTACTTC.

The chain combines TRBV7-2 with TRBJ1-3; D is unclear. Germline V gene lookup returns CDR1 SGHTA and CDR2 FQGNSA. Between the trimmed V and J ends, which lost 5 bases and 0 bases, there was a span of 14 bases. There are 16 residues in the CDR3. The CDR3 nucleotides are TGTGCCAGCAGCCCCGGCTTGGCAGCCTCTGGAAACACCATATATTTT. Protein product: CASSPGLAASGNTIYF.

This clonotype was seen repeatedly, ten times or more. The rearrangement uses TRBV12-3 or TRBV12-4 and TRBJ2-5; TRBD2 matches 7 bases. V lost 2 bases and J lost 7; bases outside the gene matches: 1. The CDR3 extends over 12 amino acids. This CDR3 reads CASSLPGGTQYF. The CDR3, as DNA: TGTGCCAGCAGTTTACCGGGGGGGACCCAGTACTTC.

This clonotype came up a few times. V usage is TRBV5-1 and J usage is TRBJ2-3; the match to TRBD2 covers 10 bases. Unmatched junction bases numbered 7, after V lost 4 bases and J lost 2 bases. Per the germline V gene, CDR1 is SGHRS and CDR2 is YFSETQ. The CDR3 is made up of 16 amino acids. CDR3 sequence: CASSAGLATTTDTQYF. CDR3 coding DNA: TGCGCCAGCAGCGCGGGACTAGCGACGACCACAGATACGCAGTATTTT.

V usage is TRBV7-9 and J usage is TRBJ1-1, with 7 bases fitting TRBD1. With V trimmed by 3 bases and J by 7 bases, 5 bases remained unmatched. CDR3 size: 13 residues. CDR1 and CDR2 (germline): SEHNR, FQNEAQ (reference sequence). The chain's CDR3 is CASSLTGPNEAFF. CDR3 coding DNA: TGTGCCAGCAGCTTGACAGGGCCCAATGAAGCTTTCTTT. The full variable domain, with the rest looked up from reference TRBV7-9 and TRBJ1-1, is DTGVSQNPRHKITKRGQNVTFRCDPISEHNRLYWYRQTLGQGPEFLTYFQNEAQLEKSRLLSDRFSAERPKGSFSTLEIQRTEQGDSAMYLCASSLTGPNEAFFGQGTRLTVV.

V gene TRBV7-9 combines with J gene TRBJ1-4; no clear D gene. The V end was cut by 4 bases, the J end by 8 bases, with 5 bases between. The V gene's germline CDR1 is SEHNR and CDR2 FQNEAQ (reference sequence). The CDR3 is 11 amino acids. This chain's CDR3 is CASSSKEKLFF. The CDR3 nucleotides are TGTGCCAGCAGCTCGAAGGAAAAACTGTTTTTT.

Many counts were recorded for this clonotype. The chain couples TRBV6-2 or TRBV6-3 to TRBJ2-2; D may be TRBD1 or TRBD2 (5 bases each). Trimming left V 7 bases short and J 9 bases short, with 15 bases between. The CDR3 is 13 residues long. The germline V gene encodes CDR1 MNHEY and CDR2 SVGEGT. As DNA, the CDR3 is TGTGCCAGCAACTTAGGGGAGTGGAGGGAGCTGTTTTTT. It yields the protein CASNLGEWRELFF.

V gene TRBV20-1 combines with J gene TRBJ1-1; 8 positions agree with TRBD1. This CDR3 comprises 13 residues. The germline V gene encodes CDR1 DFQATT and CDR2 SNEGSKA (reference sequence). V was pared by 6 bases and J by 4 bases, with 7 bases of the junction left unmatched. For the CDR3, the DNA is TGCAGTGCACAAACCGACAGGGGCACTGAAGCTTTCTTT. Translated, it gives CSAQTDRGTEAFF.

This clonotype was detected only a few times. The rearrangement uses TRBV28 and TRBJ1-3; no reliable D call. V lost 6 bases and J lost 8, with 11 bases in between. Germline assignment: CDR1 MDHEN and CDR2 SYDVKM. The CDR3 consists of 12 residues. CDR3 coding DNA: TGTGCCAGCAGAAGCCGCGGGGACACCATATATTTT. Protein product: CASRSRGDTIYF. Full variable domain (outside the CDR3, taken from reference TRBV28 and TRBJ1-3): DVKVTQSSRYLVKRTGEKVFLECVQDMDHENMFWYRQDPGLGLRLIYFSYDVKMKEKGDIPEGYSVSREKKERFSLILESASTNQTSMYLCASRSRGDTIYFGEGSWLTVV.

The J gene is TRBJ2-3, the V gene TRBV7-3, with 7 bases matching TRBD2. Germline V CDR1 and CDR2: SGHTA, FQGTGA. V lost 3 bases to trimming and J lost 5 bases; unmatched junction nucleotides: 8. The CDR3 sequence is 15 residues long. The chain's CDR3 is CASSFLGGEGDTQYF. The CDR3 bases are TGTGCCAGCAGCTTCTTGGGGGGGGAGGGAGATACGCAGTATTTT.

In regard to this clonotype: Given a much more abundant clone one base away, this may be a read error. This chain uses TRBV7-2 with TRBJ1-2; the D is unclear. The CDR3 runs 13 residues. Trimming pared 7 bases from V and 6 bases from J, leaving 15 bases between. CDR1 and CDR2 from the germline V gene are SGHTA and FQGNSA. For the CDR3, the DNA is TGTGCCAGCACCAGTCTCGTCAACCATGGCTACACCTTC. Translating gives CASTSLVNHGYTF.

The chain has TRBV10-2 and TRBJ2-2, with D unclear. With 2 bases removed from V and 4 bases from J, the gap between germline ends came to 2 bases. Per the germline V gene, CDR1 is WSHSY and CDR2 is SAAADI. The CDR3 consists of 12 residues. This CDR3 reads CASSEITGELFF. The CDR3 DNA reads as TGCGCCAGCAGTGAGATCACCGGGGAGCTGTTTTTT.